Included here is one T cell receptor (beta chain) sequence, with context. Its antigen is unknown. These data belong to a study of T cells after yellow fever vaccination. Whole-study findings and limits: Once the booster was given, most primary-vaccination clones reappeared, at about 96% for CD4 and roughly 85% for CD8. Contamination of FACS-sorted repertoires by abundant clonotypes from the bulk population could occur.

Germline CDR1 reads SGHRS; CDR2 reads YFSETQ. V trimming: 5 bases; J trimming: 4 bases; junction bases outside the gene matches: 7. The CDR3 spans 14 residues. A 5'RACE template-switching step, the method used to make TCR cDNA, added a universal primer site and UMIs. TCRdb processed the 5' RACE reads anew with MiXCR; each CDR3 protein has one entry. The sample lists about 320,000 distinct CDR3 sequences; around 12% were seen once. The chain joins TRBV5-1 to TRBJ2-3; 7 bases fit TRBD1. Sequenced material: CD4+ T cells sorted from PBMCs, taken 15 days after the yellow fever booster vaccination. The receptor was derived from a young man who received the YFV17D yellow fever vaccine. The CDR3 DNA reads TGCGCCAGCAGTTGGCAGGGGGATCCAGATACGCAGTATTTT. It translates to CASSWQGDPDTQYF.